These T cell receptor beta chains were read from a single sample in a study of graft-versus-host responses after intestinal transplantation. Antigens of these TCRs are unknown. Profiling relied on immunoSEQ multiplex PCR, and the TCRdb table lists in-frame clones only, not all of them. Counted here are over 90,000 clones, roughly 91% occurring once; the ten biggest clones make up about 0.45%. The sequencing here drew on unstimulated CD8+ T cells sorted from spleen or lymph node cells, taken before intestinal transplant. The receptors were sampled from a human donor who received an intestinal transplant. The CDR3 runs from the conserved cysteine through the conserved F or W. Each record gives: J gene, clone size, D gene, V gene, CDR3 protein, CDR3 DNA. A D gene is named only where the DNA matches it firmly. Only some rows state a clone size, as once, few, many or a class for expanded clones.

j_gene: TRBJ1-2; abundance: NA; d_gene: NA; v_gene: TRBV18; CDR3aa: CASSLEDGLNYGYTF; CDR3nt: TGTGCCAGCTCACTCGAGGACGGACTTAACTATGGCTACACCTTC
j_gene: TRBJ2-1; abundance: NA; d_gene: NA; v_gene: TRBV19; CDR3aa: CASSLTRLGSYNEQFF; CDR3nt: TGTGCCAGTAGTCTGACTAGACTCGGCTCCTACAATGAGCAGTTCTTC
j_gene: TRBJ2-7; abundance: once; d_gene: TRBD1; v_gene: TRBV9; CDR3aa: CASSKEGQGNSYEQYF; CDR3nt: TGTGCCAGCAGCAAAGAGGGACAGGGCAACTCCTACGAGCAGTACTTC
j_gene: TRBJ1-5; abundance: once; d_gene: TRBD1; v_gene: TRBV2; CDR3aa: CASSQVLPFGTDFQPQHF; CDR3nt: TGTGCCAGCAGTCAGGTTCTTCCTTTCGGGACAGATTTTCAGCCCCAGCATTTT
j_gene: TRBJ1-1; abundance: NA; d_gene: TRBD1; v_gene: TRBV28; CDR3aa: CASSSIQGAEAFF; CDR3nt: TGTGCCAGCAGTTCCATACAGGGGGCTGAAGCTTTCTTT
j_gene: TRBJ1-2; abundance: NA; d_gene: TRBD1; v_gene: TRBV5-1; CDR3aa: CASSMGQLNYGYTF; CDR3nt: TGCGCCAGCAGTATGGGACAGTTAAACTATGGCTACACCTTC
j_gene: TRBJ1-2; abundance: few; d_gene: TRBD1; v_gene: TRBV5-6; CDR3aa: CASSLGTGNGYTF; CDR3nt: TGTGCCAGCAGTTTAGGGACAGGGAACGGCTACACCTTC
j_gene: TRBJ2-3; abundance: NA; d_gene: NA; v_gene: TRBV6-5; CDR3aa: CASSPASTDTQYF; CDR3nt: TGTGCCAGCAGTCCAGCGAGCACAGATACGCAGTATTTT
j_gene: TRBJ1-6; abundance: NA; d_gene: NA; v_gene: TRBV6-5; CDR3aa: CASSPGGSPLHF; CDR3nt: TGTGCCAGCAGCCCTGGAGGTTCACCCCTCCACTTT
j_gene: TRBJ2-7; abundance: NA; d_gene: TRBD2; v_gene: TRBV5-4; CDR3aa: CASSLDALAGTNPYEQYF; CDR3nt: TGTGCCAGCAGCTTGGATGCTCTAGCGGGGACTAATCCCTACGAGCAGTACTTC
j_gene: TRBJ1-1; abundance: NA; d_gene: TRBD1; v_gene: TRBV19; CDR3aa: CASRGRGFTEAFF; CDR3nt: TGTGCCAGTAGAGGCAGGGGGTTCACTGAAGCTTTCTTT
j_gene: TRBJ2-1; abundance: NA; d_gene: TRBD2; v_gene: TRBV4-1; CDR3aa: CASSLTSGYNEQFF; CDR3nt: TGCGCCAGCAGCCTGACTAGCGGCTACAATGAGCAGTTCTTC
j_gene: TRBJ1-1; abundance: NA; d_gene: TRBD1; v_gene: TRBV27; CDR3aa: CASSLGQGSEAFF; CDR3nt: TGTGCCAGCAGTTTGGGACAGGGTAGTGAAGCTTTCTTT
j_gene: TRBJ2-7; abundance: NA; d_gene: TRBD1; v_gene: TRBV7-2; CDR3aa: CASSLWTGETYEQYF; CDR3nt: TGTGCCAGCAGCCTCTGGACAGGGGAAACATACGAGCAGTACTTC
j_gene: TRBJ2-7; abundance: NA; d_gene: NA; v_gene: TRBV2; CDR3aa: CASSPISSARYEQYF; CDR3nt: TGTGCCAGCAGTCCTATATCCAGCGCCCGCTACGAGCAGTACTTC
j_gene: TRBJ2-7; abundance: NA; d_gene: NA; v_gene: TRBV4-1; CDR3aa: CASSQEGLENYEQYF; CDR3nt: TGCGCCAGCAGCCAAGAGGGGCTAGAGAACTACGAGCAGTACTTC
j_gene: TRBJ2-5; abundance: NA; d_gene: TRBD1; v_gene: TRBV4-1; CDR3aa: CASSQVSDREETQYF; CDR3nt: TGCGCCAGCAGCCAAGTATCGGACAGGGAGGAGACCCAGTACTTC
j_gene: TRBJ2-1; abundance: NA; d_gene: NA; v_gene: TRBV10-1; CDR3aa: CASSEFTGGDNEQFF; CDR3nt: TGCGCCAGCAGTGAGTTCACAGGGGGGGACAATGAGCAGTTCTTC
j_gene: TRBJ1-2; abundance: NA; d_gene: NA; v_gene: TRBV28; CDR3aa: CASSLFPGNYGYTF; CDR3nt: TGTGCCAGCAGTTTATTTCCAGGGAACTATGGCTACACCTTC
j_gene: TRBJ2-7; abundance: NA; d_gene: TRBD2; v_gene: TRBV19; CDR3aa: CASRGGAGYEQYF; CDR3nt: TGTGCCAGTCGCGGGGGGGCCGGGTACGAGCAGTACTTC